There are a few counts of the clone carrying this T cell receptor beta chain. Its antigen is still unknown. The record originates from a study of T cells in Graves' hyperthyroidism and ophthalmopathy. Regions amplified from RNA transcripts were the TCR beta CDR3 regions. First-round RT-PCR with HTBI primers amplified the TCR CDR3 region. Each CDR3 protein is one row after TCRdb ran MiXCR on the multiplex PCR reads. The table shows fewer than 600,000 distinct CDR3 sequences, with about 15% occurring only once. The V end lost 4 bases, the J end lost 8 bases, and 18 bases lay between the germline ends. The CDR3 loop spans 14 amino acids. Germline V lookup: CDR1 SGHDT, CDR2 YYEEEE. Study-level findings and limits: In blood, most of the thyroid clonotypes expanded above 0.001 were also present.

The source of this sequence is a woman between 18 and 29 years old with Graves' hyperthyroidism. The sequencing sample was made of blood. This rearrangement joins TRBV5-6 to TRBJ1-2; TRBD1 might be the D (6 bases). This chain's CDR3 is CASSPVGAADGYTF. CDR3 nucleotides: TGTGCCAGCAGCCCAGTGGGGGCGGCGGACGGCTACACCTTC.